The clone carrying this T cell receptor beta chain occurred many times. Its specificity is unknown. Per germline, CDR1 SGHVS and CDR2 FNYEAQ. Trimming shortened V by 5 bases and J by 10 bases, and 12 bases separated the two germline ends. This CDR3 is built from 12 residues. Unique molecular identifiers were used in preparing the TCRbeta library. TCRdb ran MiXCR on the PCR reads and lists one entry per CDR3 protein. The sample has under 300,000 distinct CDR3 sequences; approximately 10% are singletons. This entry is derived from a study of T-cell reconstitution after alpha-beta-depleted transplantation in children. The study's findings and limits: Several hundred graft clones that had expanded were reportedly the source of alpha-beta T cells about two months after transplant. Diversity of TCRbeta at day 60 was high in some patients, arising from surviving recipient T cells and thymic progenitors. A year had passed since transplant, and T-cell counts and diversity by then came mostly from newly produced T cells.

The sequence was collected from a male patient under 10 years old who had a stem cell transplant for chronic granulomatous disease, so the T cells may come from the graft donor. The source material was peripheral blood, sampled 180 days after TCRalphabeta/CD19-depleted stem cell transplant. V and J are TRBV7-6 and TRBJ2-1; the D call may be TRBD1 or TRBD2 (5 bases each). CDR3 protein: CASSLGTSEQFF. The CDR3 nucleotides are TGTGCCAGCAGCCTAGGGACCTCAGAGCAGTTCTTC.